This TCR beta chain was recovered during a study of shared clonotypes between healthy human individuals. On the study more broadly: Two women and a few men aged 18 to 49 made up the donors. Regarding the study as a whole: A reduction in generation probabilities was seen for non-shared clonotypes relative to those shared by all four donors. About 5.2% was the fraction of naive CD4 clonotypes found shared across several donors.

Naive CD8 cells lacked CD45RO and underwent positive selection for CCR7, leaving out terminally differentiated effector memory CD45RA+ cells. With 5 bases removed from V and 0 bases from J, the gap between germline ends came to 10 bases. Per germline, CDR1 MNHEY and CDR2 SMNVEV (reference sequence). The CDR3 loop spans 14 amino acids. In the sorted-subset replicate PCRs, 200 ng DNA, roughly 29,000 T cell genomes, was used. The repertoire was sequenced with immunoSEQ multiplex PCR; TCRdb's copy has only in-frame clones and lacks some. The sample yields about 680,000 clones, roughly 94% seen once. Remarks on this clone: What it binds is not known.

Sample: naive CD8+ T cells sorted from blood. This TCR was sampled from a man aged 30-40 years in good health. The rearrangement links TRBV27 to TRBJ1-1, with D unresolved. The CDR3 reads CASSRARVNTEAFF. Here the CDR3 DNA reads TGTGCCAGCAGTCGGGCCCGGGTGAACACTGAAGCTTTCTTT.